The 12 T cell receptor beta chains reported below all come from one sample, sequenced in a study of shared clonotypes between healthy human individuals (dated by TCRdb to about 2020). Preparation of the library involved the immunoSEQ multiplex PCR assay. TCRdb provides this immuneACCESS table in a form limited to in-frame rearrangements. Some clones are lacking; in checked studies, under half of them reflect an unresolved V gene, and why the rest are absent is not known. The sample profile shows some 790,000 clones; approximately 77% of them were found once. In total, the top ten clones hold under 2% of the sample. The sequenced sample was memory CD4+ T cells sorted from blood. The cell subset or site label on this specimen signifies: CD45RA-negative fraction. The receptors derive from a woman aged 25-40 years in good health.

This chain links TRBV6-5 with TRBJ2-1; D might be TRBD1 (6 bases). Germline CDR1 reads MNHEY; CDR2 reads SVGAGI. V dropped 4 bases and J dropped 6 bases, with 16 bases sitting between them. This CDR3 comprises 15 residues. CDR3 coding DNA: TGTGCCAGCAGTTGGGACAAAGTCTCGTCCAATGAGCAGTTCTTC. This sequence encodes CASSWDKVSSNEQFF.

The V call is TRBV7-9, the J call TRBJ2-1; D perhaps matches TRBD2 (6 bases). The V end lost 5 bases, the J end lost 8 bases, and 16 bases lay between the germline ends. The CDR3 has 14 residues. Germline values: CDR1 SEHNR, CDR2 FQNEAQ (reference sequence). The chain's CDR3 is CASSTRTNRDEQFF. The CDR3 DNA reads TGTGCCAGCAGCACTCGGACTAATCGGGATGAGCAGTTCTTC.

The chain has TRBV7-3 and TRBJ1-1; D gene uncertain. The CDR3 has 14 amino acids. V lost 1 base and J lost 1, with 7 bases in between. In germline, CDR1 is SGHTA, CDR2 FQGTGA. This CDR3 is CASSLNRQNTEAFF. The CDR3 DNA follows: TGTGCCAGCAGCTTAAACAGACAGAACACTGAAGCTTTCTTT.

This clone was counted between two and nine times. The CDR3 protein is CASSLDLWGSYNEQFF. In DNA, the CDR3 is TGTGCCAGCAGCTTAGATCTCTGGGGCTCCTACAATGAGCAGTTCTTC. This chain connects TRBV11-2 to TRBJ2-1; D is undetermined. This CDR3 region has 16 residues. Deletions cut 0 bases from V and 0 bases from J, with 9 bases between. Germline values: CDR1 SGHAT, CDR2 FQNNGV.

This clone was observed a single time. The chain employs TRBV6-6 and TRBJ2-7; 7 nucleotides agree with TRBD1. There are 14 residues in the CDR3. The J segment lost 1 base and the V segment lost 4 bases, leaving 4 bases of the junction unmatched. The V gene's germline CDR1 is MNHNY and CDR2 SVGAGI (reference sequence). Written as DNA, the CDR3 is TGTGCCAGCAGTTTTCCGGGACAGTCCTACGAGCAGTACTTC. Translating it yields CASSFPGQSYEQYF.

This clone was detected a few times. This rearrangement joins TRBV5-4 to TRBJ2-5, with 13 bases fitting TRBD2. J was trimmed by 5 bases and V by 0 bases; bases with no gene match: 4. The CDR3 is 16 residues long. Germline CDR1 is SGHNT and CDR2 is YYREEE (reference sequence). Here the CDR3 DNA reads TGTGCCAGCAGCTTGGATGCGACTAGCGGGAGGGAGACCCAGTACTTC. Translating it yields CASSLDATSGRETQYF.

This chain uses TRBV27 with TRBJ1-1; 7 nucleotides align to TRBD1. After removal of 5 bases from V and 1 base from J, the junction contained 7 bases not matched to a gene. The germline V gene encodes CDR1 MNHEY and CDR2 SMNVEV (reference sequence). The CDR3 is 15 amino acids. CDR3 region: CASSAITGENTEAFF. The CDR3 bases are TGTGCCAGCAGTGCTATAACAGGGGAGAACACTGAAGCTTTCTTT.

This chain links TRBV6-1 with TRBJ1-1, with TRBD1 as a possible D gene (5 bases). The CDR3 runs to 13 residues. V shed 4 bases and J shed 3 bases, with 9 bases lying between them. Germline V gene sequence: CDR1 MNHNS, CDR2 SASEGT. CDR3 region: CASSATEDTEAFF. CDR3 DNA: TGTGCCAGCAGTGCGACAGAGGACACTGAAGCTTTCTTT.

The chain combines TRBV4-2 with TRBJ1-1, with TRBD1 identical over 7 bases. V shed 2 bases, J shed 5 bases, and the junction held 5 bases outside the gene matches. The CDR3 contains 14 residues. Germline V gene sequence: CDR1 LGHNA, CDR2 YNFKEQ. The CDR3 is CASSQQGGDTEAFF. The CDR3 region has the DNA TGTGCCAGCAGCCAACAGGGGGGGGATACTGAAGCTTTCTTT.

The chain recombines TRBV5-1 with TRBJ1-3, with D perhaps matching TRBD1 (6 bases). CDR1 is SGHRS, CDR2 YFSETQ, per germline. There are 14 residues in the CDR3. V lost 4 bases to trimming and J lost 2 bases, with 10 bases between them. The CDR3 region has the DNA TGCGCCAGCAGCGCACAGGGAGCTGGAAACACCATATATTTT. Translation: CASSAQGAGNTIYF.

The V call is TRBV18, the J call TRBJ1-1; 8 bases align to TRBD1. CDR3 length: 15 residues. Per germline, CDR1 KGHSH and CDR2 LQKENI. V lost 6 bases to trimming and J lost 1 base; unmatched junction nucleotides: 7. DNA for the CDR3: TGTGCCAGCTCTACAGGGGGGATACAGAACACTGAAGCTTTCTTT. This gives the protein CASSTGGIQNTEAFF.

The V and J genes are TRBV18 and TRBJ2-7, with TRBD1 matching over 7 bases. Germline V gene sequence: CDR1 KGHSH, CDR2 LQKENI. The junction had 20 bases not matched to a gene; V was cut back by 1 base and J by 5 bases. This CDR3 is 19 amino acids long. In nucleotides, the CDR3 is TGTGCCAGCTCACCACTCAACAGGGGCTCCCTAGCTCCATGGGACGAGCAGTACTTC. Amino acids: CASSPLNRGSLAPWDEQYF.